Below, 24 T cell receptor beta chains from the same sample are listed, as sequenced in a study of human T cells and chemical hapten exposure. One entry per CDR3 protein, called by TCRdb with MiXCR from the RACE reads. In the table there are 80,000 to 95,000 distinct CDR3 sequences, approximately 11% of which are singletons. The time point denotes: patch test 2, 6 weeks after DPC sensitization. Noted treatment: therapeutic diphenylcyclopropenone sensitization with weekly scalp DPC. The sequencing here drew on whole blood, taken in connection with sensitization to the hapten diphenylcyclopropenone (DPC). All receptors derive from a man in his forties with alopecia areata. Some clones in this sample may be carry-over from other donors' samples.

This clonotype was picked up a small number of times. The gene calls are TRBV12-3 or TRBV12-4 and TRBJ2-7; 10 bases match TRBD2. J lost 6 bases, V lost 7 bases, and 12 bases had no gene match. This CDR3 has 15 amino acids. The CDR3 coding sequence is TGTGCCAGCATGGCCACGAGTAGCGGGAGGATCGAGCAGTACTTC. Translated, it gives CASMATSSGRIEQYF.

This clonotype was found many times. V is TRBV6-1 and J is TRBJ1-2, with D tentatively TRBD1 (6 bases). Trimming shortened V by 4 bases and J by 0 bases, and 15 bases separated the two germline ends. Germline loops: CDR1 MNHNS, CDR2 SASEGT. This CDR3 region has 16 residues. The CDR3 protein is CASSGTNRAANYGYTF. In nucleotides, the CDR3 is TGTGCCAGCAGTGGGACCAACAGGGCCGCTAACTATGGCTACACCTTC.

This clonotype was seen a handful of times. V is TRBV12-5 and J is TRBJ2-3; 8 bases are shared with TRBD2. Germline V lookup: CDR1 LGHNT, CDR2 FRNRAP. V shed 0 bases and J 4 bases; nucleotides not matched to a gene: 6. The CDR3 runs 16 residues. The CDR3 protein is CASGLVQAGVADTQYF. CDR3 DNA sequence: TGTGCTAGTGGTTTGGTACAAGCGGGAGTCGCAGATACGCAGTATTTT.

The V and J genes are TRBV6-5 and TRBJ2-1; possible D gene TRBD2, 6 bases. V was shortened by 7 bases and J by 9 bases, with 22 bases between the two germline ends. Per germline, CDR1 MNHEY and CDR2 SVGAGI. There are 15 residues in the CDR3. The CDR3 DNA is TGTGCCAGCACCCGCGGGACCCCACCGAATGGTGAGCAGTTCTTC. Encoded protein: CASTRGTPPNGEQFF.

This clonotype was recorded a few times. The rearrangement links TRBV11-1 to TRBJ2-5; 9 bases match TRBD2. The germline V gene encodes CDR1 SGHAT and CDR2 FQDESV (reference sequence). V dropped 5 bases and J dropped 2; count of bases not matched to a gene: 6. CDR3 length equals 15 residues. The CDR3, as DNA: TGTGCCAGCAGCCGTCCCCTAGCGGGGCAAGAGACCCAGTACTTC. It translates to CASSRPLAGQETQYF.

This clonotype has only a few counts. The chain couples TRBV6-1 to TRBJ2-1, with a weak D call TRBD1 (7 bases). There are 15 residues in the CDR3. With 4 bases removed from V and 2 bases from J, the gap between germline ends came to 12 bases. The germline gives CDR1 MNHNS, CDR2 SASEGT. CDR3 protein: CASSGRRGPYNEQFF. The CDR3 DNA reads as TGTGCCAGCAGTGGCCGGAGGGGGCCCTACAATGAGCAGTTCTTC.

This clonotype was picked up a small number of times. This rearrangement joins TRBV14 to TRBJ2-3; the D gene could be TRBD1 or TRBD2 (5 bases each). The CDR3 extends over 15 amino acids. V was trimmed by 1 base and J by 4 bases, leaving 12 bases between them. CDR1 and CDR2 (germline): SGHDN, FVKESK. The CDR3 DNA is TGTGCCAGCAGCCAAGTGGGACCCGGGGCAGATACGCAGTATTTT. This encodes CASSQVGPGADTQYF.

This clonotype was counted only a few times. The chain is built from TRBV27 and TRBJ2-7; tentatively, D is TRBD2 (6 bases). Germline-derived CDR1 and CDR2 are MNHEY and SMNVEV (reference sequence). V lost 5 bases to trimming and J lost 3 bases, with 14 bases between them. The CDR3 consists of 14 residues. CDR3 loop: CASSPPGRSYEQYF. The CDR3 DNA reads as TGTGCCAGCAGTCCCCCCGGGAGAAGCTACGAGCAGTACTTC.

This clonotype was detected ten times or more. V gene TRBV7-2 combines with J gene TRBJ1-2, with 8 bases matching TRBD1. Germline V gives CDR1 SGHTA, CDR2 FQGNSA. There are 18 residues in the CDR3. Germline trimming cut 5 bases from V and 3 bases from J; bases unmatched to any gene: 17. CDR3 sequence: CASSPARTGGWGYYGYTF. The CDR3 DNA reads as TGTGCCAGCAGCCCCGCCCGCACAGGGGGTTGGGGGTACTATGGCTACACCTTC.

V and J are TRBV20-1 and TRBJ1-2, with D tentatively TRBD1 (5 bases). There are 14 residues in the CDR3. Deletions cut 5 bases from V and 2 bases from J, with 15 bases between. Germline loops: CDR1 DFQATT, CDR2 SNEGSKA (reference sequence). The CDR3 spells CSAPAEGRNYGYTF. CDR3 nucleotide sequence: TGCAGTGCTCCAGCGGAGGGGAGGAACTATGGCTACACCTTC.

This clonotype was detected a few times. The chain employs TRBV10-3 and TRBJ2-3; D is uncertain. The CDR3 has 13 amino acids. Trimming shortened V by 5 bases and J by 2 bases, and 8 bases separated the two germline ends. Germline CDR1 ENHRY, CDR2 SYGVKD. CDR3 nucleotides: TGTGCCATCAGTTCTCAAATCACAGATACGCAGTATTTT. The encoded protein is CAISSQITDTQYF.

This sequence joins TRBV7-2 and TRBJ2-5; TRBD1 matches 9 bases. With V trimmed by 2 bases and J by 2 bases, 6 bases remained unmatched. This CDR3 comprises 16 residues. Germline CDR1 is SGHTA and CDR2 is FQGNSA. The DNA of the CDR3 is TGTGCCAGCAGCTTATTACCGGGACAGGGACAAGAGACCCAGTACTTC. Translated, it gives CASSLLPGQGQETQYF.

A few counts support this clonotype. CDR3 bases: TGTGCCAGCAGCACTACTAGTATCGGGGAGCTGTTTTTT. Translated: CASSTTSIGELFF. The J gene is TRBJ2-2, the V gene TRBV7-2, with a tentative D call TRBD2 (5 bases). Trimming took 5 bases from V and 7 from J, leaving 11 bases between them. The germline gives CDR1 SGHTA, CDR2 FQGNSA. The CDR3 loop spans 13 amino acids.

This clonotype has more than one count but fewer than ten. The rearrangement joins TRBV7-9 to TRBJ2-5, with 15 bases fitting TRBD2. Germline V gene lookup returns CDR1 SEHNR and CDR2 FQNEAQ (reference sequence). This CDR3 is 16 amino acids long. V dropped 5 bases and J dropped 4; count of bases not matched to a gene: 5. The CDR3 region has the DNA TGTGCCAGCAGCACCGGGACTAGCGGGAGGATAGAGACCCAGTACTTC. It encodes CASSTGTSGRIETQYF.

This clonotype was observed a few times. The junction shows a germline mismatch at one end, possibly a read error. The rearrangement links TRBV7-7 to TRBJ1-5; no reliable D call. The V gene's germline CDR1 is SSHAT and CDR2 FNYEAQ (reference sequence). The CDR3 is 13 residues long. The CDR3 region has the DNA TGTGCTAGCAGCTTATTCAAGCATCAGCCCCAGCATTTT. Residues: CASSLFKHQPQHF.

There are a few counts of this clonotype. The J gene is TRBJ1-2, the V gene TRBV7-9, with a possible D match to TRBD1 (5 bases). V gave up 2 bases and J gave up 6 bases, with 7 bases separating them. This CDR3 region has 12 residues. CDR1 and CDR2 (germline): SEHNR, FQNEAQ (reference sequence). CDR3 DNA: TGTGCCAGCAGCTTAACAGGTGATGGCTACACCTTC. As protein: CASSLTGDGYTF.

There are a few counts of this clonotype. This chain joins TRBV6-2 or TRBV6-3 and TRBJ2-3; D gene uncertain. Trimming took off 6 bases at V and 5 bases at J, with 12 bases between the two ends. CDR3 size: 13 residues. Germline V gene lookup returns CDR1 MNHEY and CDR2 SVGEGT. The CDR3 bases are TGTGCCAGCAGGTCAAATTCCGAAGATACGCAGTATTTT. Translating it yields CASRSNSEDTQYF.

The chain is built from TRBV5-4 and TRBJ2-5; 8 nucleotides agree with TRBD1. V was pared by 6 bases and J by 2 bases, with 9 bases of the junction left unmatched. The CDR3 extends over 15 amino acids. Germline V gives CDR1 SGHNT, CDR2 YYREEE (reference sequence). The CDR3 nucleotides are TGTGCCAGCACCCAACAGGGGGTTTCACAAGAGACCCAGTACTTC. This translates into CASTQQGVSQETQYF.

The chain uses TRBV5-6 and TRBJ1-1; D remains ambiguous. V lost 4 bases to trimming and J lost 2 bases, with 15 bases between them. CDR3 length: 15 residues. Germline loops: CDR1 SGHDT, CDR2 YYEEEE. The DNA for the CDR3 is TGTGCCAGCAGCCCGCTGTGGACGGCCAACACTGAAGCTTTCTTT. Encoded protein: CASSPLWTANTEAFF.

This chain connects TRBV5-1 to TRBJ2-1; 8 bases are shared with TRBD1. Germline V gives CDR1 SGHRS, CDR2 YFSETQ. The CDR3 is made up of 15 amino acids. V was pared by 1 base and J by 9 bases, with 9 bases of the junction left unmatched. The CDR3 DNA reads TGCGCCAGCAGCTTGTATGGACAGGGTTCTAGTGAGCAGTTCTTC. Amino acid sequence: CASSLYGQGSSEQFF.

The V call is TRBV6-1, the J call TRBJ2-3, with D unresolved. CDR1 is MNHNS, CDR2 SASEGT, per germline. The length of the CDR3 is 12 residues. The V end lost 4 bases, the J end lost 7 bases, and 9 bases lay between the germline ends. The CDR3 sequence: CASSVVGNTQYF. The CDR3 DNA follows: TGTGCCAGCAGTGTCGTAGGAAATACGCAGTATTTT.

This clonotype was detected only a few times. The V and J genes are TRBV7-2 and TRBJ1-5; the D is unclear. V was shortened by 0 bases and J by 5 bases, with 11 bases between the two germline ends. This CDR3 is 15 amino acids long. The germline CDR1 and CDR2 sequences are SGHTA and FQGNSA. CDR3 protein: CASSLAAGFHQPQHF. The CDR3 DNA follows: TGTGCCAGCAGCTTAGCGGCGGGGTTCCATCAGCCCCAGCATTTT.

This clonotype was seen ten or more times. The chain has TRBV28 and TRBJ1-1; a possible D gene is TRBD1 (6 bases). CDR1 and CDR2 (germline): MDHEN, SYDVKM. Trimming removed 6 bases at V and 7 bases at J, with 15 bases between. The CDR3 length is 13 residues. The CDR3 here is CASRRLTGIEAFF. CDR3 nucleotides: TGTGCCAGCAGACGCCTTACAGGGATTGAAGCTTTCTTT.

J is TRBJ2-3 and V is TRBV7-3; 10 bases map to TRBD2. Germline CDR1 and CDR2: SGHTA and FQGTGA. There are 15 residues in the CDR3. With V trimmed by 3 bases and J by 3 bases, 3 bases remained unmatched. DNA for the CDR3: TGTGCCAGCAGCTTTAGCGGGAGGACGACAGATACGCAGTATTTT. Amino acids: CASSFSGRTTDTQYF.